This entry describes one T cell receptor (beta chain). The clone's antigen remains unknown. No much larger clone exists at a distance of one base, and base qualities are not known. Spanning cysteine to phenylalanine, the CDR3 consists of 12 amino acids. Of the read, only the CDR3 DNA is kept; its 36 bases are in frame from base 1. This sample is part of a study of post-analysis software for immune sequencing data (dated by TCRdb to between 2014 and 2016). Some background on the complete study: The recorded disease courses included relapsing-remitting, secondary progressive and progressive-relapsing multiple sclerosis, and some patients had no subtype annotation. The patient repertoires were compared against approximately ten previously published healthy control repertoires obtained from donors aged roughly 6 to 25 years. A subset of samples was prepared in parallel using single-end sample barcoding, then pooled and co-amplified after Illumina adapter ligation. Results the study describes overall, beyond this receptor: The control group was slightly older than the multiple sclerosis patient group. Direct clustering with F measure showed strong co-clustering of samples prepared in the same batch, prompting a batch-effect correction. Compared with controls, multiple sclerosis patients had significantly lower normalized Chao1 diversity, a finding suggesting substantial peripheral T-cell clonal expansion. Significantly higher frequencies in patients than in controls were found for five or six TRBV segments, including TRBV5-6, TRBV5-1 and TRBV20-1.

To demonstrate the VDJtools post-analysis software, TCR beta repertoires were profiled from the peripheral blood of roughly 14 young patients with multiple sclerosis. The multiple sclerosis patients were children and adolescents between roughly 6 and 16 years of age. The library was prepared using PCR. Sequencing took place on an Illumina HiSeq 2500. To reduce PCR and sequencing biases, unique molecular identifiers were incorporated into the TCR beta cDNA libraries. Roughly 0.5 million cDNA molecules were obtained per 1 to 10 million input T cells, so each molecule approximated one T cell. The same protocol used for the earlier healthy control dataset was applied to prepare and sequence the patient libraries. Samples belonging to the same batch were prepared together, multiplexed and sequenced on a shared HiSeq lane. The original pipeline was this. MIGEC handled the raw barcoded reads, throwing out single-read molecular identifier groups before consensus assembly and CDR3 extraction. Clonotype tables were post-analysed with VDJtools, normalizing diversity by down-sampling all datasets to the smallest sample size. In repertoire overlap clustering, CDR3 amino acid sequences, but not nucleotide sequences, were matched to correct batch-related cross-sample contamination. TCRdb reprocessed the public reads (quality trimming at Q25 with fastp, clone calling with MiXCR) and kept in-frame beta chains. Rows with a matching CDR3 protein are joined into one entry that keeps the most common DNA and genes. The V and J calls and clone size are TCRdb's, not the authors'. The sample table contains roughly 800,000 distinct CDR3 sequences; only one count was recorded for roughly half of them. The ten biggest clones cover 4.6% of the sample.

The sequence joins TRBV12-3 or TRBV12-4 to TRBJ2-4, with the D gene too uncertain to name. The J call is doubtful: the DNA matches TRBJ2-5 better. The TCR comes from a girl between 5 and 17 years old with multiple sclerosis. Sequenced input: blood. The nucleotide sequence reads TGTGCCAGCAGTGCCCCAAGCAGGACCCAGTACTTC. Its protein is CASSAPSRTQYF.